A single sample gave rise to the 11 T cell receptor beta chains below, sequenced in a study of cytomegalovirus exposure and HLA in healthy donors. Here immunoSEQ multiplex PCR was the method, and the copy in TCRdb shows in-frame clones only, minus some. The table has nearly 200,000 clones, roughly 82% seen once; the top ten hold roughly 13%. Sequenced input: PBMCs. Source of these receptors: a woman in her twenties or thirties in good health and CMV-seropositive.

This clone was found once. In nucleotides, the CDR3 is TGTGCCAGCAGCTTGGGTGGCCGACTAGGTACCTACGAGCAGTACTTC. This translates into CASSLGGRLGTYEQYF. The chain uses TRBV5-4 and TRBJ2-7; possibly TRBD2 for D (6 bases). The CDR3 consists of 16 residues. Trimming shortened V by 0 bases and J by 2 bases, and 15 bases separated the two germline ends. The V gene's germline CDR1 is SGHNT and CDR2 YYREEE (reference sequence).

This clone occurred once. The J gene is TRBJ2-1, the V gene TRBV6-1; 7 bases align to TRBD1. The ends lost 6 bases at V and 4 bases at J; junction bases unmatched: 9. Germline V CDR1 and CDR2: MNHNS, SASEGT. This CDR3 contains 15 residues. This CDR3 reads CASRGPGQRYNEQFF. The CDR3 DNA follows: TGTGCCAGCAGGGGACCGGGACAGAGGTACAATGAGCAGTTCTTC.

This clone was picked up a small number of times. The CDR3 nucleotides are TGTGCCAGCAGCTTAGTCGGGGTCCCGACTGAAGCTTTCTTT. Its protein product is CASSLVGVPTEAFF. The rearrangement uses TRBV7-9 and TRBJ1-1; D gene ambiguous. CDR1 and CDR2 (germline): SEHNR, FQNEAQ (reference sequence). The CDR3 runs 14 residues. The V and J ends lost 1 base and 5 bases respectively, with 11 bases between them.

The sample holds a few counts of this clone. V gene TRBV14 combines with J gene TRBJ2-3, with D hard to call. The germline CDR1 and CDR2 sequences are SGHDN and FVKESK. There are 15 residues in the CDR3. V shed 4 bases and J shed 3 bases, with 14 bases lying between them. The CDR3 DNA sequence: TGTGCCAGCAGCCCGAACCTCGGGTTGACAGATACGCAGTATTTT. Amino acids: CASSPNLGLTDTQYF.

The chain joins TRBV30 to TRBJ1-2; D remains ambiguous. V was clipped by 0 bases and J by 7 bases, with 9 bases between them. The CDR3 has 12 amino acids. CDR1 and CDR2 from the germline V gene are GTSNPN and SVGIG (reference sequence). CDR3 nucleotides: TGTGCCTGGAGTGTAGGCGGTTTTGGCTACACCTTC. Protein product: CAWSVGGFGYTF.

This clone has only one observation. The CDR3 spells CASSLAGQGSDELFF. The CDR3 DNA is TGTGCCAGCAGCTTGGCGGGACAGGGGTCCGATGAACTGTTTTTT. The chain couples TRBV5-4 to TRBJ1-4; 10 bases agree with TRBD1. After removal of 0 bases from V and 12 bases from J, the junction contained 8 bases not matched to a gene. From germline, CDR1 is SGHNT and CDR2 YYREEE (reference sequence). This CDR3 comprises 15 residues.

This clone was recorded a few times. The chain has TRBV29-1 and TRBJ1-2, with 10 bases matching TRBD1. Germline lookup yields CDR1 SQVTM and CDR2 ANQGSEA. The V segment lost 3 bases and the J segment 4 bases; nucleotides outside the gene matches: 5. This CDR3 has 14 amino acids. The CDR3 DNA sequence: TGCAGCGTTGATGGGACAGGGGACCCCTATGGCTACACCTTC. It codes for CSVDGTGDPYGYTF.

The chain employs TRBV5-1 and TRBJ2-2; no firm D call. Per germline, CDR1 SGHRS and CDR2 YFSETQ. V was trimmed by 4 bases and J by 4 bases, leaving 8 bases between them. The CDR3 contains 13 residues. CDR3 region: CASSPLATGELFF. The CDR3 DNA is TGCGCCAGCAGCCCCCTGGCCACCGGGGAGCTGTTTTTT.

The V gene is TRBV6-5, the J gene TRBJ1-5; unclear D gene. CDR1 MNHEY and CDR2 SVGAGI come from the germline V gene. Trimming left V 0 bases short and J 2 bases short, with 8 bases between. This CDR3 contains 15 residues. The CDR3 region is CASSYSGLGNQPQHF. The CDR3 DNA follows: TGTGCCAGCAGTTACTCCGGACTTGGCAATCAGCCCCAGCATTTT.

This clone came up once. This sequence joins TRBV4-1 and TRBJ1-1; 9 bases are a match to TRBD1. The germline V gene has CDR1 MGHRA and CDR2 YSYEKL. The V gene end was trimmed by 2 bases and the J gene end by 5 bases; junction bases not matched to a gene: 6. The CDR3 is made up of 15 amino acids. In DNA, the CDR3 is TGCGCCAGCAGCCAACCTTCGACAGGGGGAACTGAAGCTTTCTTT. This codes for CASSQPSTGGTEAFF.

The chain recombines TRBV7-9 with TRBJ2-7, with D uncertain. V lost 4 bases to trimming and J lost 3 bases, with 7 bases between them. Germline V gene lookup returns CDR1 SEHNR and CDR2 FQNEAQ (reference sequence). CDR3 length: 12 amino acids. CDR3 DNA sequence: TGTGCCAGCAGCTCGCAGAACTACGAGCAGTACTTC. It encodes CASSSQNYEQYF.